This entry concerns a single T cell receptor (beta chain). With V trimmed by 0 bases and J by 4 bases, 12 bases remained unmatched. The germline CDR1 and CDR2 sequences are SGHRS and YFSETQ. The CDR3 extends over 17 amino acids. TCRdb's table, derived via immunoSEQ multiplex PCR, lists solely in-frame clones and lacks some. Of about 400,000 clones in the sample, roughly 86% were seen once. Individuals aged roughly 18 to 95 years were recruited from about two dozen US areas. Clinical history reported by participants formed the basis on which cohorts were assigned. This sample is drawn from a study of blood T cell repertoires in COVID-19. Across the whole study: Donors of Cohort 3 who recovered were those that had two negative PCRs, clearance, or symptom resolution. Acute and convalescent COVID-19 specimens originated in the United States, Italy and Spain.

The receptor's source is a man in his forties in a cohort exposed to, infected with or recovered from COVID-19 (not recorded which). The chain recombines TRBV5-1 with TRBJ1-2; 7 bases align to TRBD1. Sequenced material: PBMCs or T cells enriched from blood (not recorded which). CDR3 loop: CASSLGGQIQSLYGYTF. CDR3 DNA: TGCGCCAGCAGCTTGGGGGGACAGATACAAAGTCTCTATGGCTACACCTTC.